This passage covers 32 T cell receptor beta chains from one sample sequenced in a study of blood T cell repertoires in COVID-19. Assay used: immunoSEQ multiplex PCR; TCRdb lists only in-frame clones, some missing. This table holds approximately 380,000 clones, 85% found once. Sample: peripheral blood. The receptor source for this set is a woman in her late teens or twenties with acute or convalescent COVID-19.

This sequence joins TRBV28 and TRBJ2-1, with TRBD2 as a possible D gene (6 bases). Between the trimmed V and J ends, which lost 8 bases and 6 bases, there was a span of 17 bases. Germline-derived CDR1 and CDR2 are MDHEN and SYDVKM. The CDR3 spans 14 residues. CDR3 in amino acids: CASYHSGYSNEQFF. CDR3 in DNA: TGTGCCAGCTACCATAGCGGTTATTCCAATGAGCAGTTCTTC.

V is TRBV28 and J is TRBJ1-3; D might be TRBD1 (5 bases). V gave up 2 bases and J gave up 11 bases, with 19 bases separating them. This CDR3 is 15 amino acids long. The germline V gene has CDR1 MDHEN and CDR2 SYDVKM. The CDR3 spells CASSLDGASPGAIYF. CDR3 DNA: TGTGCCAGCAGTTTAGACGGGGCGAGTCCGGGGGCCATATATTTT.

This clone came up a few times. The V gene is TRBV6-2 or TRBV6-3, the J gene TRBJ2-6, with D possibly being TRBD1 (6 bases). The CDR3 contains 16 residues. Trimming pared 4 bases from V and 1 base from J, leaving 11 bases between. Germline-derived CDR1 and CDR2 are MNHEY and SVGEGT. In DNA form, the CDR3 reads TGTGCCAGCAGTTCTTACAGGGTGTCTGGGGCCAACGTCCTGACTTTC. It translates to CASSSYRVSGANVLTF.

The genes are TRBV11-2 and TRBJ1-2, with a weak D call TRBD1 (6 bases). Between the trimmed V and J ends, which lost 1 base and 4 bases, there was a span of 10 bases. Germline V gives CDR1 SGHAT, CDR2 FQNNGV. The CDR3 has 14 amino acids. The CDR3 region has the DNA TGTGCCAGCAGCTTAGCCGTACAGGGCTATGGCTACACCTTC. Amino acid sequence: CASSLAVQGYGYTF.

This clone has only one observation. The chain joins TRBV28 to TRBJ1-1; 7 bases map to TRBD1. This CDR3 has 15 residues. V was pared by 5 bases and J by 10 bases, with 16 bases of the junction left unmatched. Germline CDR1 is MDHEN and CDR2 is SYDVKM. CDR3 DNA sequence: TGTGCCAGCAGTATAAGTTGGGACAGACCATCCTCAGCTTTCTTT. This translates into CASSISWDRPSSAFF.

This chain connects TRBV12-3 or TRBV12-4 to TRBJ1-1; 8 bases match TRBD1. The CDR3 length is 13 residues. With 5 bases clipped from V and 10 bases from J, the junction kept 9 bases outside the gene matches. The CDR3 nucleotides read TGTGCCAGCAGTCACCCAGGGGGCGCGGTAGCTTTCTTT. It translates to CASSHPGGAVAFF.

V and J are TRBV5-1 and TRBJ1-4; a possible D gene is TRBD1 (5 bases). This CDR3 is 15 amino acids long. CDR1 is SGHRS, CDR2 YFSETQ, per germline. Trimming removed 4 bases at V and 7 bases at J, with 17 bases between. The CDR3, as DNA: TGCGCCAGCAGCCCCGCCCCCAGGGCGAGTGAAAAACTGTTTTTT. Translated: CASSPAPRASEKLFF.

V is TRBV7-9 and J is TRBJ2-3, with TRBD2 identical over 13 bases. Germline trimming cut 11 bases from V and 1 base from J; bases unmatched to any gene: 0. Germline-derived CDR1 and CDR2 are SEHNR and FQNEAQ (reference sequence). This CDR3 is built from 13 residues. The CDR3 protein is CAGLAGGTDTQYF. DNA of the CDR3: TGTGCCGGACTAGCGGGGGGCACAGATACGCAGTATTTT. Full variable domain (outside the CDR3, taken from reference TRBV7-9 and TRBJ2-3): DTGVSQNPRHKITKRGQNVTFRCDPISEHNRLYWYRQTLGQGPEFLTYFQNEAQLEKSRLLSDRFSAERPKGSFSTLEIQRTEQGDSAMYLCAGLAGGTDTQYFGPGTRLTVL.

This clone was detected a few times. The sample has other DNA sequences that encode this CDR3 too. CDR3 residues: CATSRAGKGGYTF. CDR3 coding DNA: TGTGCCACCAGCAGAGCGGGGAAGGGAGGCTACACCTTC. The genes are TRBV15 and TRBJ1-2, with no clear D. Trimming cost V 1 base and J 8 bases, with 11 bases left between them. Germline CDR1 LNHNV, CDR2 YYDKDF (reference sequence). The CDR3 runs 13 residues.

This chain uses TRBV18 with TRBJ1-5; possibly TRBD1 for D (6 bases). Germline CDR1 reads KGHSH; CDR2 reads LQKENI. The V end was cut by 3 bases, the J end by 0 bases, with 9 bases between. The CDR3 is 15 amino acids. CDR3: CASSPRGHSNQPQHF. CDR3 in DNA: TGTGCCAGCTCACCCCGGGGACATAGCAATCAGCCCCAGCATTTT.

This chain uses TRBV5-1 with TRBJ2-3, with a possible D match to TRBD2 (6 bases). Germline CDR1 is SGHRS and CDR2 is YFSETQ. The V end lost 2 bases, the J end lost 2 bases, and 12 bases lay between the germline ends. The CDR3 consists of 15 residues. CDR3 bases: TGCGCCAGCAGCTTTACTAGCCGATACACAGATACGCAGTATTTT. Protein product: CASSFTSRYTDTQYF.

The chain joins TRBV6-5 to TRBJ2-7; unclear D gene. CDR3 size: 13 residues. CDR1 and CDR2 (germline): MNHEY, SVGAGI. Trimming removed 4 bases from V and 2 bases from J, with 9 bases in between. CDR3 in amino acids: CASSLSVPYEQYF. The CDR3, as DNA: TGTGCCAGCAGTTTGAGCGTCCCCTACGAGCAGTACTTC.

The rearrangement joins TRBV7-8 to TRBJ1-6, with D uncertain. Trimming stripped 3 bases from V and 6 bases from J, with 18 bases between. This CDR3 comprises 17 residues. Germline assignment: CDR1 SGHVS and CDR2 FQNEAQ. CDR3 loop: CASSFRRGEKINSPLHF. For the CDR3, the DNA is TGTGCCAGCAGCTTCCGCCGGGGAGAGAAAATTAATTCACCCCTCCACTTT. Full variable domain (rest looked up from reference TRBV7-8 and TRBJ1-6): GAGVSQSPRYKVAKRGQDVALRCDPISGHVSLFWYQQALGQGPEFLTYFQNEAQLDKSGLPSDRFFAERPEGSVSTLKIQRTQQEDSAVYLCASSFRRGEKINSPLHFGNGTRLTVT.

The rearrangement joins TRBV3-1 (or the pseudogene TRBV3-2) to TRBJ1-1; D may be TRBD1 (5 bases). CDR3 length: 14 residues. Germline CDR1 reads LGHDT; CDR2 reads YNNKEL (reference sequence). Trimming cost V 0 bases and J 0 bases, with 5 bases left between them. In DNA, the CDR3 is TGTGCCAGCAGCCAAGAAGGGGTGAACACTGAAGCTTTCTTT. This codes for CASSQEGVNTEAFF.

The gene calls are TRBV20-1 and TRBJ2-5, with 7 bases matching TRBD2. J gave up 14 bases and V 8 bases, and 14 bases lay outside the gene matches. Germline CDR1 is DFQATT and CDR2 is SNEGSKA (reference sequence). The CDR3 has 11 amino acids. The chain's CDR3 is CSIKPGGFNYF. The CDR3 region has the DNA TGCAGTATCAAACCGGGGGGTTTTAATTACTTC.

The J gene is TRBJ2-5, the V gene TRBV5-1; 8 bases align to TRBD1. This CDR3 comprises 15 residues. V lost 4 bases to trimming and J lost 2 bases; unmatched junction nucleotides: 7. From germline, CDR1 is SGHRS and CDR2 YFSETQ. The CDR3: CASSTGTGYQETQYF. The CDR3 nucleotides are TGCGCCAGCAGCACCGGGACAGGTTATCAAGAGACCCAGTACTTC. The complete variable domain, with remaining parts taken from reference TRBV5-1 and TRBJ2-5, reads KAGVTQTPRYLIKTRGQQVTLSCSPISGHRSVSWYQQTPGQGLQFLFEYFSETQRNKGNFPGRFSGRQFSNSRSEMNVSTLELGDSALYLCASSTGTGYQETQYFGPGTRLLVL.

This clone was observed a few times. The J gene is TRBJ2-7, the V gene TRBV27; D may be TRBD2 (5 bases). CDR1 and CDR2 from the germline V gene are MNHEY and SMNVEV (reference sequence). Trimming took off 7 bases at V and 6 bases at J, with 13 bases between the two ends. This CDR3 is 12 amino acids long. CDR3 amino acids: CASKLLGGEQYF. The CDR3 DNA is TGTGCCAGCAAACTACTTGGAGGCGAGCAGTACTTC.

The J gene is TRBJ1-5, the V gene TRBV5-1, with a weak D call TRBD1 (5 bases). This CDR3 has 15 amino acids. V gave up 2 bases and J gave up 3 bases, with 12 bases separating them. Looked up from germline, CDR1 is SGHRS and CDR2 is YFSETQ. The CDR3 sequence is CASSLGEGDNQPQHF. CDR3 DNA: TGCGCCAGCAGCTTAGGTGAAGGGGACAATCAGCCCCAGCATTTT.

The rearrangement joins TRBV21-1 to TRBJ2-5; the table names TRBD1, a call not compared with the DNA. TRBV21-1 is a pseudogene locus. The CDR3 contains 15 residues. The CDR3 DNA follows: TGTGCCAGCAGCAAAAGGTACCACAGACAAGAGACCCAGTACTTC. It is translated as CASSKRYHRQETQYF.

The rearrangement joins TRBV7-7 to TRBJ2-2; the match to TRBD1 covers 7 bases. The CDR3 covers 14 residues. Losses at the gene ends were 6 bases for V and 4 bases for J; bases not matched to a gene: 5. CDR1 is SSHAT and CDR2 is FNYEAQ in the germline V gene (reference sequence). The CDR3 loop is CASRPRTGTGELFF. For the CDR3, the DNA is TGTGCCAGCAGACCTCGGACAGGCACCGGGGAGCTGTTTTTT. Full variable domain (outside the CDR3, taken from reference TRBV7-7 and TRBJ2-2): GAGVSQSPRYKVTKRGQDVTLRCDPISSHATLYWYQQALGQGPEFLTYFNYEAQPDKSGLPSDRFSAERPEGSISTLTIQRTEQRDSAMYRCASRPRTGTGELFFGEGSRLTVL.

The chain carries TRBV11-3 and TRBJ2-5; 9 bases map to TRBD1. Germline V gene sequence: CDR1 SGHNT, CDR2 YENEEA. This CDR3 comprises 17 residues. Germline trimming cut 5 bases from V and 1 base from J; bases unmatched to any gene: 11. CDR3 region: CASSHDRGKRTQETQYF. CDR3 in DNA: TGTGCCAGCAGCCATGACAGGGGGAAGAGGACCCAAGAGACCCAGTACTTC.

The chain uses TRBV7-6 and TRBJ2-7, with 8 bases matching TRBD1. Looked up from germline, CDR1 is SGHVS and CDR2 is FNYEAQ. V was clipped by 1 base and J by 2 bases; unmatched bases: 4. The CDR3 covers 15 residues. CDR3 DNA sequence: TGTGCCAGCAGCTTAGGCCAGGGGGCGGCCTACGAGCAGTACTTC. It yields the protein CASSLGQGAAYEQYF.

The chain links TRBV7-3 to TRBJ1-4; TRBD1 matches 10 bases. V lost 5 bases, J lost 8 bases, and 2 bases stayed unmatched. Looked up from germline, CDR1 is SGHTA and CDR2 is FQGTGA. This CDR3 contains 13 residues. In nucleotides, the CDR3 is TGTGCCAGCAGCCAGGGACAGGGGGAAAAACTGTTTTTT. Translation: CASSQGQGEKLFF.

The rearrangement links TRBV2 to TRBJ1-4, with 9 bases aligning to TRBD1. Germline CDR1 is SNHLY and CDR2 is FYNNEI. J gave up 8 bases and V 7 bases, and 8 bases lay outside the gene matches. The CDR3 contains 14 residues. The CDR3 loop reads CASNIQGAEEKLFF. The CDR3 nucleotides are TGTGCCAGCAATATACAGGGGGCAGAGGAAAAACTGTTTTTT.

The CDR3 DNA is TGTGCCAGTAGTATGGAAGGAGAAGCAGATACGCAGTATTTT. Its translation is CASSMEGEADTQYF. The genes are TRBV19 and TRBJ2-3; D remains ambiguous. The CDR3 loop spans 14 amino acids. Trimming took 3 bases from V and 4 from J, leaving 11 bases between them. Germline V gene sequence: CDR1 LNHDA, CDR2 SQIVND (reference sequence). The full variable domain, its missing parts supplied by reference TRBV19 and TRBJ2-3, is DGGITQSPKYLFRKEGQNVTLSCEQNLNHDAMYWYRQDPGQGLRLIYYSQIVNDFQKGDIAEGYSVSREKKESFPLTVTSAQKNPTAFYLCASSMEGEADTQYFGPGTRLTVL.

The chain joins TRBV7-2 to TRBJ1-1; no clear D gene. V lost 4 bases and J lost 0, with 18 bases in between. This CDR3 has 17 residues. CDR1 and CDR2 (germline): SGHTA, FQGNSA. The CDR3 reads CASSSAGSSPLNTEAFF. CDR3 bases: TGTGCCAGCAGCTCGGCCGGGTCTTCCCCGCTGAACACTGAAGCTTTCTTT.

This clone was observed a handful of times. The chain recombines TRBV3-1 (or the pseudogene TRBV3-2) with TRBJ2-7; D may be TRBD2 (5 bases). Trimming removed 0 bases from V and 2 bases from J, with 20 bases in between. Germline CDR1 is LGHDT and CDR2 is YNNKEL (reference sequence). The CDR3 runs 18 residues. The CDR3 reads CASSQDPRETTGTYEQYF. Here the CDR3 DNA reads TGTGCCAGCAGCCAAGACCCGAGGGAGACAACGGGAACCTACGAGCAGTACTTC.

The V gene is TRBV6-6, the J gene TRBJ2-5, with a weak D call TRBD2 (5 bases). The CDR3 has 14 residues. The germline gives CDR1 MNHNY, CDR2 SVGAGI (reference sequence). V lost 0 bases, J lost 0 bases, and 5 bases lay in between. The CDR3 region has the DNA TGTGCCAGCAGTTACTCCGGGAACCAAGAGACCCAGTACTTC. Its protein is CASSYSGNQETQYF.

The rearrangement links TRBV24-1 to TRBJ2-3; possibly TRBD2 for D (6 bases). Per the germline V gene, CDR1 is KGHDR and CDR2 is SFDVKD. CDR3 length: 13 amino acids. V shed 7 bases and J shed 2 bases, with 9 bases lying between them. The CDR3 DNA is TGTGCCACCAGCAGGACTAACACAGATACGCAGTATTTT. Amino acid sequence: CATSRTNTDTQYF.

This sequence joins TRBV24-1 and TRBJ1-1; 7 nucleotides line up with TRBD1. Looked up from germline, CDR1 is KGHDR and CDR2 is SFDVKD. V was pared by 5 bases and J by 1 base, with 9 bases of the junction left unmatched. The CDR3 consists of 16 residues. The CDR3 nucleotides are TGTGCCACCAGTGCTGCGGGACAGCCTAAGAACACTGAAGCTTTCTTT. Protein sequence: CATSAAGQPKNTEAFF.

This clone was seen a single time. The chain links TRBV12-3 or TRBV12-4 to TRBJ2-2; 7 bases line up with TRBD1. Germline trimming cut 5 bases from V and 10 bases from J; bases unmatched to any gene: 4. The CDR3 contains 12 residues. The CDR3 DNA reads TGTGCCAGCAGTCTGGACAGGTCGGAGCTGTTTTTT. Residues: CASSLDRSELFF.

The V and J genes are TRBV19 and TRBJ1-2, with D hard to call. V was cut by 1 base and J by 4 bases, with 10 bases left in between. Germline assignment: CDR1 LNHDA and CDR2 SQIVND (reference sequence). The CDR3 has 14 amino acids. This CDR3 is CASSIGFGGYGYTF. The CDR3 bases are TGTGCCAGTAGTATAGGGTTCGGCGGCTATGGCTACACCTTC. Complete variable domain (other parts from reference TRBV19 and TRBJ1-2): DGGITQSPKYLFRKEGQNVTLSCEQNLNHDAMYWYRQDPGQGLRLIYYSQIVNDFQKGDIAEGYSVSREKKESFPLTVTSAQKNPTAFYLCASSIGFGGYGYTFGSGTRLTVV.